Shown below are 32 T cell receptor beta chains from a single sample sequenced in a study of T cells in Graves' hyperthyroidism and ophthalmopathy. From RNA transcripts, TCR beta CDR3 regions were amplified. TCR CDR3 underwent first-round RT-PCR with the HTBI primer set. TCRdb reprocessed the multiplex PCR reads with MiXCR, giving one entry per CDR3 protein. The sample records 360,000 or so distinct CDR3 sequences, under 20% being singletons. Sequencing input: blood. The origin of the receptors is a woman younger than 30 with Graves' hyperthyroidism.

At least ten counts were recorded for this clonotype. The chain joins TRBV2 to TRBJ1-1, with D maybe TRBD1 (6 bases). CDR1 is SNHLY, CDR2 FYNNEI, per germline. The V end lost 6 bases, the J end lost 11 bases, and 16 bases lay between the germline ends. The CDR3 spans 12 residues. The CDR3 DNA follows: TGTGCCAGCAGGGAAAGGGGGGAGGAGGCTTTCTTT. Its translation is CASRERGEEAFF.

This clonotype was counted at least ten times. The chain links TRBV5-1 to TRBJ1-2; a possible D gene is TRBD1 (6 bases). Trimming left V 0 bases short and J 4 bases short, with 10 bases between. Germline loops: CDR1 SGHRS, CDR2 YFSETQ. The CDR3 length is 14 residues. The CDR3, as DNA: TGCGCCAGCAGCTTGGAAAGACAGGTCTATGGCTACACCTTC. This encodes CASSLERQVYGYTF.

Notes on this clonotype: A much more abundant neighbour one base away suggests this may be a read error. The chain has TRBV3-1 and TRBJ2-7; D unclear. CDR1 LGHDT and CDR2 YNNKEL come from the germline V gene (reference sequence). Between the trimmed V and J ends, which lost 5 bases and 2 bases, there was a span of 13 bases. CDR3 size: 14 residues. For the CDR3, the DNA is TGTGCCAGCAGCACGGACCCCTCTACCTACGAGCAGTACTTC. This translates into CASSTDPSTYEQYF.

This clonotype has more than one count but fewer than ten. The CDR3 DNA follows: TGCGCCAGCGGAGGACAGGGGGCGAGAAGAGCCTTACGGGGCTACACCTTC. Translation: CASGGQGARRALRGYTF. V usage is TRBV4-1 and J usage is TRBJ1-2; 11 bases fit TRBD1. The germline V gene encodes CDR1 MGHRA and CDR2 YSYEKL. The length of the CDR3 is 17 residues. The J segment lost 8 bases and the V segment lost 8 bases, leaving 19 bases of the junction unmatched.

At least ten counts were recorded for this clonotype. This sequence joins TRBV5-1 and TRBJ1-1; weak D call: TRBD1 (5 bases). There are 14 residues in the CDR3. Germline values: CDR1 SGHRS, CDR2 YFSETQ. The V gene lost 4 bases and the J gene lost 2 bases, with 12 bases spanning the gap. The CDR3: CASSNPTDNTEAFF. Here the CDR3 DNA reads TGCGCCAGCAGCAATCCGACAGATAACACTGAAGCTTTCTTT.

Many counts were recorded for this clonotype. The chain joins TRBV18 to TRBJ1-2; TRBD1 might be the D (5 bases). CDR1 and CDR2 (germline): KGHSH, LQKENI. There are 13 residues in the CDR3. V was trimmed by 2 bases and J by 7 bases, leaving 11 bases between them. The CDR3 DNA reads TGTGCCAGCTCACCAGGGCGGGACTTTGGCTACACCTTC. Translating gives CASSPGRDFGYTF. Supplemented by reference TRBV18 and TRBJ1-2, the full variable domain reads NAGVMQNPRHLVRRRGQEARLRCSPMKGHSHVYWYRQLPEEGLKFMVYLQKENIIDESGMPKERFSAEFPKEGPSILRIQQVVRGDSAAYFCASSPGRDFGYTFGSGTRLTVV.

As for this clonotype: A much bigger clone sits one base away, suggesting this may be a read error. V gene TRBV29-1 combines with J gene TRBJ1-5; D is perhaps TRBD1 (5 bases). The CDR3 length is 13 residues. CDR1 SQVTM and CDR2 ANQGSEA come from the germline V gene. The CDR3, as DNA: TGCAGCGTTGAGGCCGAGGTGGGGCAGCCCCAGCAGTTT. This sequence encodes CSVEAEVGQPQQF.

In this sample, this clonotype turned up many times. The V gene is TRBV28, the J gene TRBJ1-3; TRBD1 matches 8 bases. This CDR3 contains 15 residues. Losses at the gene ends were 3 bases for V and 4 bases for J; bases not matched to a gene: 5. Per germline, CDR1 MDHEN and CDR2 SYDVKM. CDR3 sequence reads: CASSFQGAQGNTIYF. In DNA, the CDR3 is TGTGCCAGCAGTTTTCAGGGGGCGCAGGGAAACACCATATATTTT.

The table lists this clonotype with many counts. The chain has TRBV6-1 and TRBJ1-2; tentative D call: TRBD1 (5 bases). V lost 4 bases to trimming and J lost 6 bases, with 18 bases between them. Germline V lookup: CDR1 MNHNS, CDR2 SASEGT. The CDR3 has 15 amino acids. CDR3 sequence: CASSARGTFGDGYTF. The CDR3 DNA is TGTGCCAGCAGTGCCCGGGGGACCTTTGGAGATGGCTACACCTTC.

About this clonotype itself: The junction departs from the called germline gene at one end, perhaps through a read error. V gene TRBV19 combines with J gene TRBJ2-2, with D possibly matching TRBD2 (6 bases). This CDR3 has 15 amino acids. In germline, CDR1 is LNHDA, CDR2 SQIVND (reference sequence). The DNA for the CDR3 is TGTGCCAGTAGTGGAGGGTTCGTCGACACCGGGGAGCTGTGTTTT. Its protein product is CASSGGFVDTGELCF.

The V call is TRBV27, the J call TRBJ2-2; D not resolved. From germline, CDR1 is MNHEY and CDR2 SMNVEV (reference sequence). Trimming stripped 9 bases from V and 5 bases from J, with 13 bases between. This CDR3 spans 13 amino acids. CDR3 sequence reads: CASKGNPTGELFF. The DNA for the CDR3 is TGTGCCAGTAAGGGCAACCCAACCGGGGAGCTGTTTTTT.

This clonotype has at least ten counts. The rearrangement uses TRBV29-1 and TRBJ2-7; tentative D call: TRBD1 (6 bases). V dropped 6 bases and J dropped 3 bases, with 9 bases sitting between them. CDR3 length: 11 amino acids. CDR1 is SQVTM and CDR2 is ANQGSEA in the germline V gene. The CDR3 DNA is TGCAGCGTATGGACAGTCTACGAGCAGTACTTC. Amino acids: CSVWTVYEQYF.

This clonotype was counted at least ten times. The chain is built from TRBV6-5 and TRBJ2-5, with 9 bases lining up with TRBD2. The CDR3 has 15 residues. Trimming at V came to 2 bases and at J to 5 bases, leaving 6 bases not matched to a gene. Germline V gene data show CDR1 as MNHEY and CDR2 as SVGAGI. In nucleotides, the CDR3 is TGTGCCAGCAGTTACGACTCGAGCGGGGGGGAGACCCAGTACTTC. Its protein is CASSYDSSGGETQYF.

The rearrangement uses TRBV7-8 and TRBJ1-6; D gene ambiguous. CDR3 length equals 17 residues. Germline V gene data show CDR1 as SGHVS and CDR2 as FQNEAQ. V was trimmed by 0 bases and J by 7 bases, leaving 16 bases between them. In DNA, the CDR3 is TGTGCCAGCAGCTTAGCGCGGATCGGAAAAGCAAATTCACCCCTCCACTTT. Encoded protein: CASSLARIGKANSPLHF.

This clonotype has ten or more counts. V gene TRBV18 combines with J gene TRBJ1-1; a possible D gene is TRBD1 (6 bases). CDR3 length: 13 amino acids. Germline CDR1 KGHSH, CDR2 LQKENI. V lost 8 bases, J lost 5 bases, and 15 bases lay in between. The CDR3 loop is CASSPQGRTEAFF. CDR3 bases: TGTGCCAGCAGCCCGCAGGGGCGAACTGAAGCTTTCTTT.

The CDR3 DNA follows: TGTGCCAGCAGCCTCGGACTAGCCGGGCCTAGAGAGACCCAGTACTTC. Translation gives CASSLGLAGPRETQYF. The V gene is TRBV6-2 or TRBV6-3, the J gene TRBJ2-5, with 8 nucleotides matching TRBD2. J was trimmed by 4 bases and V by 6 bases; bases with no gene match: 13. The CDR3 contains 16 residues. The germline V gene has CDR1 MNHEY and CDR2 SVGEGT.

This clonotype turned up a few times. The J gene is TRBJ2-2, the V gene TRBV29-1; D call uncertain. The CDR3 covers 15 residues. V was trimmed by 6 bases and J by 0 bases, leaving 14 bases between them. From germline, CDR1 is SQVTM and CDR2 ANQGSEA. The CDR3: CSVGNGISNTGELFF. The DNA for the CDR3 is TGCAGCGTAGGTAACGGAATATCGAACACCGGGGAGCTGTTTTTT.

Ten or more counts support this clonotype. The rearrangement joins TRBV11-1 to TRBJ1-1; 7 nucleotides match TRBD1. The CDR3 runs to 13 residues. J lost 8 bases, V lost 5 bases, and 8 bases had no gene match. The germline CDR1 and CDR2 sequences are SGHAT and FQDESV (reference sequence). The CDR3 region has the DNA TGTGCCAGCAGCCTTTTCGGGGACAGAGAAGCTTTCTTT. Its translation is CASSLFGDREAFF.

The chain recombines TRBV12-3 or TRBV12-4 with TRBJ1-2; 7 bases are a match to TRBD1. Unmatched junction bases numbered 3, after V lost 0 bases and J lost 8 bases. This CDR3 has 13 amino acids. The CDR3 region has the DNA TGTGCCAGCAGTTTAGCGAGGGGGCAAGGCTACACCTTC. It encodes CASSLARGQGYTF.

This clonotype came up once. The chain links TRBV6-1 to TRBJ2-7; D is ambiguous. Deletions cut 1 base from V and 3 bases from J, with 13 bases between. This CDR3 comprises 15 residues. Germline loops: CDR1 MNHNS, CDR2 SASEGT. The CDR3 DNA follows: TGTGCCAGCAGTGAAGAAGGGAATTTAAACTACGAGCAGTACTTC. Protein: CASSEEGNLNYEQYF.

This clonotype appeared many times. The V call is TRBV20-1, the J call TRBJ2-7; no reliable D call. V was clipped by 0 bases and J by 4 bases, with 10 bases between them. This CDR3 spans 13 amino acids. Germline CDR1 is DFQATT and CDR2 is SNEGSKA (reference sequence). CDR3 amino acids: CSARDPRIYEQYF. Written as DNA, the CDR3 is TGCAGTGCTAGAGACCCCCGAATATACGAGCAGTACTTC.

This clonotype came up many times. The chain combines TRBV5-5 with TRBJ2-7; D possibly corresponds to TRBD2 (5 bases). V lost 1 base, J lost 0 bases, and 11 bases lay in between. The V gene's germline CDR1 is SGHKS and CDR2 YYEKEE (reference sequence). The CDR3 totals 15 residues. CDR3 in DNA: TGTGCCAGCAGCTTGAGGCCGGGAAGCTCCTACGAGCAGTACTTC. This codes for CASSLRPGSSYEQYF.

The gene calls are TRBV6-5 and TRBJ1-2; D unresolved. The CDR3 extends over 15 amino acids. The germline gives CDR1 MNHEY, CDR2 SVGAGI. Trimming took off 2 bases at V and 0 bases at J, with 10 bases between the two ends. CDR3 protein: CASSYGQISNYGYTF. The CDR3 DNA reads as TGTGCCAGCAGTTACGGGCAGATCTCTAACTATGGCTACACCTTC.

This clonotype was counted many times. The chain joins TRBV28 to TRBJ2-2; TRBD1 might be the D (6 bases). The V end lost 6 bases, the J end lost 0 bases, and 17 bases lay between the germline ends. Germline loops: CDR1 MDHEN, CDR2 SYDVKM. The length of the CDR3 is 17 residues. The CDR3 DNA follows: TGTGCCAGCAGGCCCCCGGGACATCAAGCGAACACCGGGGAGCTGTTTTTT. This translates into CASRPPGHQANTGELFF.

This clonotype appeared many times. The chain uses TRBV4-1 and TRBJ1-1, with D possibly TRBD1 on 5 matching bases. The CDR3 is made up of 18 amino acids. The V gene's germline CDR1 is MGHRA and CDR2 YSYEKL. The ends were cut back, 3 bases at V and 0 bases at J, with 20 bases in the middle. For the CDR3, the DNA is TGCGCCAGCAGCCACCTCCCTACGGGGCGCCCTATGAACACTGAAGCTTTCTTT. Translation: CASSHLPTGRPMNTEAFF.

This clonotype has ten or more counts. The chain joins TRBV5-8 to TRBJ1-2; D gene uncertain. V lost 4 bases and J 5 bases, leaving 15 bases between the germline ends. The CDR3 is 14 amino acids. Germline assignment: CDR1 SGHTS and CDR2 YDEGEE. CDR3 loop: CASSPGRGAYGYTF. DNA of the CDR3: TGTGCCAGCAGCCCGGGGAGAGGCGCTTATGGCTACACCTTC.

The chain combines TRBV5-1 with TRBJ2-7, with TRBD1 matching over 7 bases. This CDR3 region has 14 residues. Germline CDR1 reads SGHRS; CDR2 reads YFSETQ. V shed 0 bases and J 2 bases; nucleotides not matched to a gene: 2. CDR3 bases: TGCGCCAGCAGCTTGGGGGACAGCCCCTACGAGCAGTACTTC. This codes for CASSLGDSPYEQYF.

This clonotype has at least ten counts. This rearrangement joins TRBV30 to TRBJ2-7; D call uncertain. The V end lost 5 bases, the J end lost 1 base, and 15 bases lay between the germline ends. The CDR3 contains 14 residues. The germline V gene has CDR1 GTSNPN and CDR2 SVGIG (reference sequence). CDR3 loop: CAWAPLDRSYEQYF. In DNA form, the CDR3 reads TGTGCCTGGGCCCCCCTGGACCGGTCCTACGAGCAGTACTTC.

This clonotype was detected a few times. The J gene is TRBJ2-5, the V gene TRBV5-1, with D possibly matching TRBD1 (6 bases). CDR1 and CDR2 (germline): SGHRS, YFSETQ. The germline V and J ends were trimmed by 2 bases and 5 bases, with 16 bases remaining between them. This CDR3 region has 15 residues. The CDR3 DNA reads as TGCGCCAGCAGCTTAGGCGCAGGGGCAAAGGAGACCCAGTACTTC. This translates into CASSLGAGAKETQYF.

This clonotype occurred many times. This chain joins TRBV6-5 and TRBJ2-7, with D tentatively TRBD2 (5 bases). Germline V gene sequence: CDR1 MNHEY, CDR2 SVGAGI. Trimming pared 8 bases from V and 0 bases from J, leaving 14 bases between. CDR3 length equals 14 residues. The CDR3 coding sequence is TGTGCCAGCTCCCGGGGATGGAGCTCCTACGAGCAGTACTTC. It translates to CASSRGWSSYEQYF.

This clonotype occurred many times. The rearrangement links TRBV20-1 to TRBJ2-2; maybe TRBD2 (5 bases). Per the germline V gene, CDR1 is DFQATT and CDR2 is SNEGSKA (reference sequence). V lost 3 bases to trimming and J lost 7 bases, with 9 bases between them. This CDR3 spans 12 amino acids. CDR3 DNA: TGCAGTGCTAGCGGGGAAGGCGGGGAGCTGTTTTTT. As protein: CSASGEGGELFF.

Many counts were recorded for this clonotype. The chain combines TRBV6-2 or TRBV6-3 with TRBJ1-6, with TRBD1 matching 11 bases. V dropped 6 bases and J dropped 8; count of bases not matched to a gene: 6. Looked up from germline, CDR1 is MNHEY and CDR2 is SVGEGT. This CDR3 comprises 15 residues. CDR3 bases: TGTGCCAGCAGGACGGACAGGGGGCGGTATTCACCCCTCCACTTT. It encodes CASRTDRGRYSPLHF.